These 28 T cell receptor beta chains originate from one sample sequenced in a study of blood T cells in healthy people across ages. A second about 6 to 12 cycle PCR used barcoded and J-beta primers. Each CDR3 protein gets one entry after TCRdb re-called the 5' RACE reads with MiXCR. This sample yields 350,000 to 450,000 distinct CDR3 sequences, of which about 52% are seen a single time; 50% to 65% belongs to the top ten. Source material: blood. The receptors were gathered from a man in his sixties in good health.

The chain employs TRBV5-6 and TRBJ2-3; TRBD1 aligns across 12 bases. This CDR3 contains 15 residues. V was pared by 4 bases and J by 5 bases, with 5 bases of the junction left unmatched. Germline V gene sequence: CDR1 SGHDT, CDR2 YYEEEE. The CDR3 loop reads CASSPGQGAVDTQYF. The CDR3 DNA reads TGTGCCAGCAGCCCGGGACAGGGGGCTGTAGATACGCAGTATTTT.

The CDR3 spells CASSYITDTQYF. DNA for the CDR3: TGTGCCAGCAGCTACATCACAGATACGCAGTATTTT. The chain joins TRBV7-9 to TRBJ2-3, with D hard to call. This CDR3 spans 12 amino acids. From germline, CDR1 is SEHNR and CDR2 FQNEAQ (reference sequence). V was pared by 4 bases and J by 2 bases, with 4 bases between.

The V call is TRBV5-1, the J call TRBJ2-5; 11 bases line up with TRBD2. This CDR3 has 16 residues. Trimming took 0 bases from V and 11 from J; bases not matched to a gene: 12. Germline CDR1 and CDR2: SGHRS and YFSETQ. The CDR3 loop reads CASSLVSSGGKSEQYF. As DNA, the CDR3 is TGCGCCAGCAGCTTGGTGTCTAGCGGGGGGAAGAGTGAGCAGTACTTC.

The gene calls are TRBV28 and TRBJ1-1; perhaps TRBD1 as D (6 bases). CDR3 length: 14 residues. Germline values: CDR1 MDHEN, CDR2 SYDVKM. V lost 6 bases and J 7 bases, leaving 18 bases between the germline ends. The CDR3: CASSPYRESGEAFF. The DNA of the CDR3 is TGTGCCAGCAGCCCTTACAGGGAGTCCGGTGAAGCTTTCTTT. Full variable domain (remainder filled in from reference TRBV28 and TRBJ1-1): DVKVTQSSRYLVKRTGEKVFLECVQDMDHENMFWYRQDPGLGLRLIYFSYDVKMKEKGDIPEGYSVSREKKERFSLILESASTNQTSMYLCASSPYRESGEAFFGQGTRLTVV.

The CDR3 loop is CASSPTRSLNEQFF. DNA for the CDR3: TGTGCCAGCAGTCCGACTAGGTCTTTGAATGAGCAGTTCTTC. V is TRBV6-1 and J is TRBJ2-7; tentative D call: TRBD2 (6 bases). The J call may be wrong; the DNA end is better matched by TRBJ2-1. The CDR3 loop spans 14 amino acids. Germline CDR1 MNHNS, CDR2 SASEGT.

This clonotype was counted only a few times. The chain uses TRBV28 and TRBJ2-5; D possibly corresponds to TRBD1 (6 bases). In germline, CDR1 is MDHEN, CDR2 SYDVKM. The V end was cut by 5 bases, the J end by 5 bases, with 18 bases between. CDR3 length equals 15 residues. CDR3 amino acids: CASSRAGTKGETQYF. DNA of the CDR3: TGTGCCAGCAGTCGCGCCGGGACAAAGGGGGAGACCCAGTACTTC.

V is TRBV27 and J is TRBJ2-3; 9 bases fit TRBD2. V lost 5 bases, J lost 2 bases, and 11 bases stayed unmatched. Germline V lookup: CDR1 MNHEY, CDR2 SMNVEV (reference sequence). This CDR3 region has 17 residues. The CDR3 nucleotides are TGTGCCAGCAGTCGCCTAGCGGGGACCTACTTCACAGATACGCAGTATTTT. Its translation: CASSRLAGTYFTDTQYF.

A word on this clonotype: This may come from a read error, since a much larger clone is one base off. V and J are TRBV20-1 and TRBJ2-3; D is uncertain. The CDR3 runs to 14 residues. V gave up 6 bases and J gave up 4 bases, with 17 bases separating them. From germline, CDR1 is DFQATT and CDR2 SNEGSKA (reference sequence). The CDR3: CSARMPRSADTQYF. CDR3 DNA sequence: TGCAGTGCCCGGATGCCCCGGAGCGCAGATACGCAGTATTTT.

This clonotype came up a few times. V gene TRBV12-3 or TRBV12-4 combines with J gene TRBJ2-5; no clear D. V lost 7 bases and J 0 bases, leaving 12 bases between the germline ends. The CDR3 length is 14 residues. The chain's CDR3 is CASTLGTNQETQYF. The CDR3 nucleotides read TGTGCCAGCACTCTGGGAACAAACCAAGAGACCCAGTACTTC.

The gene calls are TRBV18 and TRBJ1-2; TRBD1 is a possible D gene (6 bases). V gave up 2 bases and J gave up 2 bases, with 12 bases separating them. The CDR3 sequence is 15 residues long. Per the germline V gene, CDR1 is KGHSH and CDR2 is LQKENI. CDR3 nucleotides: TGTGCCAGCTCACCAGAACAGGGACCCAACTATGGCTACACCTTC. This encodes CASSPEQGPNYGYTF.

This clonotype was detected ten times or more. J is TRBJ2-7 and V is TRBV29-1; 9 bases map to TRBD2. The CDR3 length is 13 residues. V trimming: 5 bases; J trimming: 3 bases; junction bases outside the gene matches: 5. Germline CDR1 and CDR2: SQVTM and ANQGSEA. The CDR3: CSVIAGGGYEQYF. The CDR3 DNA is TGCAGCGTTATTGCGGGAGGGGGCTACGAGCAGTACTTC.

This rearrangement joins TRBV20-1 to TRBJ2-1; tentatively, D is TRBD2 (5 bases). CDR3 length equals 12 residues. Germline CDR1 reads DFQATT; CDR2 reads SNEGSKA (reference sequence). Trimming left V 5 bases short and J 5 bases short, with 10 bases between. CDR3 DNA sequence: TGCAGTGCTGCGGGTTGGGACAATGAGCAGTTCTTC. Its protein is CSAAGWDNEQFF.

This clonotype occurred a few times. A much larger clone differs from this one at a single base, so this may be a read error. The rearrangement joins TRBV7-9 to TRBJ2-5; perhaps TRBD1 as D (6 bases). The J call may be mistaken, given a closer DNA end match to TRBJ2-7. Germline CDR1 SEHNR, CDR2 FQNEAQ (reference sequence). The CDR3 has 13 amino acids. The CDR3 DNA sequence: TGTGCCAGCAGCGTAACACAGGGTTACGAGCAGTACTTC. It specifies CASSVTQGYEQYF.

The chain couples TRBV28 to TRBJ1-1; TRBD1 might be the D (5 bases). The CDR3 runs 13 residues. Germline V gene sequence: CDR1 MDHEN, CDR2 SYDVKM. Trimming removed 6 bases from V and 5 bases from J, with 13 bases in between. The CDR3 nucleotides read TGTGCCAGCAGCAGGGCCGGGGAAACTGAAGCTTTCTTT. Encoded protein: CASSRAGETEAFF.

In its sample, this clonotype was seen a few times. The chain uses TRBV12-3 or TRBV12-4 and TRBJ1-1, with D possibly matching TRBD1 (5 bases). Trimming pared 7 bases from V and 4 bases from J, leaving 16 bases between. The CDR3 extends over 14 amino acids. As DNA, the CDR3 is TGTGCCAGCACCATATCTAGGGGCGGCACTGAAGCTTTCTTT. Protein sequence: CASTISRGGTEAFF.

The table lists this clonotype with a few counts. The CDR3 DNA is TGTGCCAGCAGCCCCGGACTACAAACAGGGCAGTACTTC. This codes for CASSPGLQTGQYF. The chain employs TRBV14 and TRBJ2-7; the D gene is possibly TRBD2 (6 bases). In germline, CDR1 is SGHDN, CDR2 FVKESK. Trimming left V 4 bases short and J 9 bases short, with 16 bases between. CDR3 length: 13 residues.

This clonotype was observed many times. The chain carries TRBV30 and TRBJ2-5, with TRBD2 as a possible D gene (6 bases). V lost 3 bases, J lost 6 bases, and 17 bases lay in between. The CDR3 is made up of 14 amino acids. Germline lookup yields CDR1 GTSNPN and CDR2 SVGIG (reference sequence). CDR3 residues: CAWRDGSRGKTQYF. CDR3 nucleotide sequence: TGTGCCTGGAGGGACGGGAGTAGAGGGAAGACCCAGTACTTC.

The chain recombines TRBV7-2 with TRBJ2-3; possible D gene TRBD2, 6 bases. The V gene's germline CDR1 is SGHTA and CDR2 FQGNSA. The CDR3 is 13 amino acids. The ends were cut back, 10 bases at V and 7 bases at J, with 18 bases in the middle. The CDR3 loop is CATHSGRGYTQYF. In DNA form, the CDR3 reads TGTGCCACTCATTCCGGACGGGGGTATACGCAGTATTTT.

This clonotype was picked up a small number of times. The CDR3 protein is CASSARTGGETQYF. In nucleotides, the CDR3 is TGTGCCAGCAGCGCCCGGACAGGGGGGGAGACCCAGTACTTC. The J gene is TRBJ2-5, the V gene TRBV11-3, with TRBD1 identical over 10 bases. The CDR3 sequence is 14 residues long. The V gene end was trimmed by 5 bases and the J gene end by 5 bases; junction bases not matched to a gene: 5. Germline assignment: CDR1 SGHNT and CDR2 YENEEA.

The chain has TRBV5-6 and TRBJ2-3, with a weak D call TRBD2 (5 bases). CDR1 is SGHDT, CDR2 YYEEEE, per germline. Trimming stripped 7 bases from V and 2 bases from J, with 20 bases between. CDR3 length: 16 amino acids. The CDR3 reads CASAGIGWADTDTQYF. CDR3 DNA: TGTGCCAGCGCGGGTATCGGGTGGGCAGACACAGATACGCAGTATTTT.

Only one count was recorded for this clonotype. The chain has TRBV29-1 and TRBJ2-5; maybe TRBD1 (5 bases). Germline CDR1 is SQVTM and CDR2 is ANQGSEA. Trimming stripped 8 bases from V and 5 bases from J, with 18 bases between. CDR3 length: 13 residues. The CDR3 DNA follows: TGCAGCCCCTATCCCAGGGTCCAGGAGACCCAGTACTTC. Protein sequence: CSPYPRVQETQYF.

This clonotype was recorded once. This may be a read error, as it is one base from a much larger clone. This sequence joins TRBV7-6 and TRBJ2-3, with D possibly being TRBD1 (6 bases). From germline, CDR1 is SGHVS and CDR2 FNYEAQ. This CDR3 is 14 amino acids long. CDR3 in amino acids: CAGSSTGPTDTQYF. The CDR3 DNA reads as TGTGCCGGCAGCTCGACAGGCCCCACAGATACGCAGTATTTT.

The sample holds a few counts of this clonotype. The J gene is TRBJ2-7, the V gene TRBV14; D is unclear. The CDR3 spans 13 residues. Germline assignment: CDR1 SGHDN and CDR2 FVKESK. Trimming left V 1 base short and J 5 bases short, with 9 bases between. CDR3 coding DNA: TGTGCCAGCAGCCAAGTCCTTTTCCACGAGCAGTACTTC. Translation: CASSQVLFHEQYF.

The J gene is TRBJ1-6, the V gene TRBV20-1; possibly TRBD1 for D (5 bases). Trimming stripped 2 bases from V and 8 bases from J, with 16 bases between. The CDR3 is made up of 15 amino acids. Per the germline V gene, CDR1 is DFQATT and CDR2 is SNEGSKA (reference sequence). The CDR3 bases are TGCAGTGCTAGAATCCACCAGGGTAGGGATTCACCCCTCCACTTT. Translated, it gives CSARIHQGRDSPLHF.

The genes are TRBV28 and TRBJ2-1; possible D gene TRBD1, 6 bases. Germline V CDR1 and CDR2: MDHEN, SYDVKM. V shed 6 bases and J shed 8 bases, with 20 bases lying between them. CDR3 size: 15 residues. The CDR3 spells CASSQEVQGQYEQFF. The CDR3, as DNA: TGTGCCAGCAGCCAAGAGGTCCAGGGGCAATATGAGCAGTTCTTC.

The V gene is TRBV7-2, the J gene TRBJ1-2; no clear D gene. The CDR3 has 13 residues. Germline lookup yields CDR1 SGHTA and CDR2 FQGNSA. V gave up 4 bases and J gave up 4 bases, with 10 bases separating them. The CDR3 loop is CASSSRLIYGYTF. The CDR3 DNA follows: TGTGCCAGCAGCTCCCGACTGATCTATGGCTACACCTTC.

The V gene is TRBV5-1, the J gene TRBJ2-3, with 10 bases fitting TRBD2. Looked up from germline, CDR1 is SGHRS and CDR2 is YFSETQ. The trim removed 3 bases at V and 0 bases at J, leaving 22 bases unmatched. The CDR3 is 22 residues long. CDR3 bases: TGCGCCAGCAGCTCCCCGGCCGGCGGGAGCTCACGGACTAGCGGTAGCACAGATACGCAGTATTTT. It codes for CASSSPAGGSSRTSGSTDTQYF. The full variable domain, rest sourced from reference TRBV5-1 and TRBJ2-3, is KAGVTQTPRYLIKTRGQQVTLSCSPISGHRSVSWYQQTPGQGLQFLFEYFSETQRNKGNFPGRFSGRQFSNSRSEMNVSTLELGDSALYLCASSSPAGGSSRTSGSTDTQYFGPGTRLTVL.

The rearrangement links TRBV6-6 to TRBJ2-4; 12 bases agree with TRBD2. The CDR3 length is 16 residues. J gave up 10 bases and V 0 bases, and 7 bases lay outside the gene matches. Germline-derived CDR1 and CDR2 are MNHNY and SVGAGI (reference sequence). CDR3 in DNA: TGTGCCAGCAGTTACTCGTCACTAGCGGGAGGAAATATTCAGTACTTC. This sequence encodes CASSYSSLAGGNIQYF.